This T cell receptor beta chain was observed in a study of blood T cell repertoires in COVID-19 (dated by TCRdb to 2020 to 2021). General notes on the study: Samples from collaborators originated in the United States, Italy and Spain and spanned both the acute and convalescent phases of COVID-19. The samples were drawn from two sources: the first 160 participants of the ongoing ImmuneRACE study, and 1,200 or so subjects contributed by 6 global collaborators. The prospective study material was composed of cDNA or gDNA derived from T cells, B-cell-depleted T cells, or PBMCs. Sample metadata almost always included a de-identified subject ID, COVID-19 status, age in years and sex. The dataset comprised deeply sampled blood TCRbeta repertoires from subjects exposed to, actively infected with, or recovered from COVID-19. The repertoires were made available in a free public database intended to serve as a resource for research on the immune response to SARS-CoV-2. Where HLA class I and class II types were available, the types were taken from metadata supplied by the sample provider, not from assay-based typing.

Whole blood was collected in K2EDTA tubes by collaborating institutions according to the institutions' own protocols. For TCRbeta analysis, collaborators shipped samples in one of three forms: frozen whole blood, isolated PBMCs, or DNA extracted from either of those sample types. In the case of this clone: Its antigen is still unknown. No quality values exist for individual bases; no much larger clone is one base distant.

Via the germline V gene, CDR1 is SNHLY and CDR2 FYNNEI. From the cysteine through the phenylalanine, the CDR3 covers 13 amino acids. Only the CDR3 portion is preserved as DNA: 39 bases, with reading frame beginning at the first base. Germline trimming: 6 bases from V, 4 bases from J; junction bases outside gene matches: 3. Broad study findings and their caveats: How much clinical and demographic metadata was included differed by source and by participant, and the metadata was provided uncurated.

TCRbeta CDR3 regions were amplified from genomic DNA using the immunoSEQ Assay, a bias-controlled multiplex PCR. In the authors' own workflow: Within the assay, amplification of reference gene primers was used to estimate how many nucleated cells each sample contained. Sequence reads were collapsed and filtered to measure the absolute abundance of every unique TCRbeta CDR3 rearrangement. For each sample, productive Simpson clonality was calculated by taking the square root of Simpson's diversity index across productive rearrangements. TCRdb retrieved this table from immuneACCESS and kept in-frame rearrangements only. Not all clones are present; in checked studies, unresolved V genes account for under half, and no reason is known for the remainder. V and J calls and clone size are as listed in that table; D and trimming were resolved from the DNA. The sample table shows over 40,000 clones, and 85% to 95% are seen once. Together, the top ten hold more than 7.5% of the sample.

The chain is assembled from TRBV2 and TRBJ2-7; TRBD1 matches 10 bases in the middle. The source of this sequence is a woman aged 80 or over with acute or convalescent COVID-19. Sequencing used peripheral blood. The CDR3 region has the sequence CASSRDRGYEQYF. The nucleotide sequence reads as follows: TGTGCCAGCAGCCGGGACAGGGGATACGAGCAGTACTTC.